The rows below give T cell receptor beta chains drawn from one sample of a study of CD8+CD57+ T cells in acquired aplastic anemia. TCRdb redid the calling of the reads with MiXCR, one entry per CDR3 protein. The table lists 200,000 to 300,000 distinct CDR3 sequences, around 43% of them singletons. Sequencing used sorted CD4+, CD8+, or CD8+CD57+ T cells (not recorded which) from PBMCs. These receptors were collected from a human donor with aplastic anemia. The CDR3 runs from the conserved cysteine through the conserved F or W. A D gene is named only where the DNA matches it firmly. Size is omitted from some rows. Given values are once, few, many or a class for expanded clones.

DNA | CDR3 | V | D | J | size
TGTGCCAGCAGCTTAGAAGGTTTGGATACGCAGTATTTT | CASSLEGLDTQYF | TRBV7-3 | NA | TRBJ2-3 | many
TGCAGTGCCAACGGTGGACTAGCCCCCTACGAGCAGTACTTC | CSANGGLAPYEQYF | TRBV20-1 | TRBD2 | TRBJ2-7 | many
TGTGCCTGGACTCAGGGAATCGCCGGGGAGCTGTTTTTT | CAWTQGIAGELFF | TRBV30 | NA | TRBJ2-2 | few
TGTGCCAGCAGTGCTCAGTTTGGGGGTGACGAGCAGTACTTC | CASSAQFGGDEQYF | TRBV6-5 | NA | TRBJ2-7 | many
TGTGCCAGCAGCTTTCCGGGACAGGCTAATGAAAAACTGTTTTTT | CASSFPGQANEKLFF | TRBV7-9 | TRBD1 | TRBJ1-4 | many
TGTGCCAGCAGGCAAGCCTCGGTCCCTGGGACTAATGAGCAGTTCTTC | CASRQASVPGTNEQFF | TRBV6-6 | NA | TRBJ2-1 | NA
TGCGCCAGCAGCCAAGACATGCGGGTCTACACCTTC | CASSQDMRVYTF | TRBV4-1 | NA | TRBJ1-2 | many
TGTGCCACCCTCACTTGGCCAGGGGTAACTGAAGCTTTCTTT | CATLTWPGVTEAFF | TRBV7-8 | NA | TRBJ1-1 | NA
TGTGCCAGCAGCCCTAGCCGCTCCAGGGAGAACTATGGCTACACCTTC | CASSPSRSRENYGYTF | TRBV7-9 | NA | TRBJ1-2 | many
TGTGCCAGCAGCGTAGCGATTAGCGGGGGAATAAACACTGAAGCTTTCTTT | CASSVAISGGINTEAFF | TRBV9 | NA | TRBJ1-1 | NA
TGTGCCAGCAGCGGAGCGGGAGAAGTCACAGATACGCAGTATTTT | CASSGAGEVTDTQYF | TRBV9 | TRBD2 | TRBJ2-3 | NA
TGTGCCAGCAGTTACTCGAGTACGGGACGGCTCTCTGGAAACACCATATATTTT | CASSYSSTGRLSGNTIYF | TRBV6-1 | NA | TRBJ1-3 | NA
TGTGCCAGCAGTTTTGAGACTAGCGGGAGGCCGCGCGAGCAGTTCTTC | CASSFETSGRPREQFF | TRBV7-9 | TRBD2 | TRBJ2-1 | NA
TGTACGTGGGGGAATGCCTTCGACTATGGCTACACCTTC | CTWGNAFDYGYTF | TRBV20-1 | NA | TRBJ1-2 | NA
TGTGCCAGCAGGGGGGGGGGGAGAGGGTCACCCCTCCACTTT | CASRGGGRGSPLHF | TRBV28 | NA | TRBJ1-6 | many
TGTGCCAGCAGCGTAGGTGGGCAGGGTAACACTGAAGCTTTC | CASSVGGQGNTEAF | TRBV9 | NA | TRBJ2-6 | NA
TGCGCCAGCAGCCCAAGGGAACCCACTGAAGCTTTCTTT | CASSPREPTEAFF | TRBV5-1 | NA | TRBJ1-1 | many
TGTGCCAGCCAGCCGGGACAGGGAGTGGATGGCTACACCTTC | CASQPGQGVDGYTF | TRBV25-1 | TRBD1 | TRBJ1-2 | many
TGCGCCAGCAGCTTACAGGGGGCTGGAGGAAACACCATATATTTT | CASSLQGAGGNTIYF | TRBV5-1 | TRBD1 | TRBJ1-3 | NA
TGTGCCAGCAGCGCAAAAATACTCGCCGGGACAGGGAACACCGGGGAGCTGTTTTTT | CASSAKILAGTGNTGELFF | TRBV9 | TRBD1 | TRBJ2-2 | many
TGCAGTGCCACCGGGACAGGGGGGACCGGGGAGCTGTTTTTT | CSATGTGGTGELFF | TRBV29-1 | TRBD1 | TRBJ2-2 | many
TGTGCCATCAGTGGTGGGGACACAGATACGCAGTATTTT | CAISGGDTDTQYF | TRBV10-3 | NA | TRBJ2-3 | many
TGTGCCACCAGCGGCCCCTCGGACAGCATCTACGAGCAGTACTTC | CATSGPSDSIYEQYF | TRBV15 | NA | TRBJ2-7 | once
TGTGCCAGCAGCCAAAGCGCGGGAAACAGCAATCAGCCCCAGCATTTT | CASSQSAGNSNQPQHF | TRBV11-2 | NA | TRBJ1-5 | few
TGTGCCAGCAGTGGGACAACCTATGGCTACACCTTC | CASSGTTYGYTF | TRBV25-1 | NA | TRBJ1-2 | NA
TGTGCCAGCAGCTCCGTAGGACACCCGCACGTAGATTTCACTGAAGCTTTCTTT | CASSSVGHPHVDFTEAFF | TRBV6-2/TRBV6-3 | NA | TRBJ1-1 | NA
TGCAGCGTTGATCTCAGGGGGAAAGGGAACACCGGGGAGCTGTTTTTT | CSVDLRGKGNTGELFF | TRBV29-1 | TRBD1 | TRBJ2-2 | many
TGCAGCGTTGGCCCGGGACAGGATCGGCCTGAAGCTTTCTTT | CSVGPGQDRPEAFF | TRBV29-1 | TRBD1 | TRBJ1-1 | NA
TGTGCCACACTCGCAGATACGCAGTATTTT | CATLADTQYF | TRBV2 | NA | TRBJ2-3 | many
TGTGCCAGCAGAGATGGTACGCTGAACACTGAAGCTTTCTTT | CASRDGTLNTEAFF | TRBV2 | NA | TRBJ1-1 | NA
TGTGCCAGCAGCTTCCGGGACAGTAGCAATCAGCCCCAGCATTTT | CASSFRDSSNQPQHF | TRBV7-6 | TRBD1 | TRBJ1-5 | NA
TGTGCCAGCAGTCCGAACGGGGGAGACCACGAGCAGTACTTC | CASSPNGGDHEQYF | TRBV10-3 | NA | TRBJ2-7 | NA
TGTGCCAGCAGCTTGAGTTTAGGGGACTACGAGCAGTACTTC | CASSLSLGDYEQYF | TRBV5-5 | NA | TRBJ2-7 | many
TGCAGTGCCATAGACAGGGCCCGCCACGAGCAGTACTTC | CSAIDRARHEQYF | TRBV20-1 | TRBD1 | TRBJ2-7 | many
TGTGCCAGCAGTCAAAGAACGACTAGATCGGAAGTAGGAGAGCAGTACTTC | CASSQRTTRSEVGEQYF | TRBV6-5 | NA | TRBJ2-7 | many
TGTGCCTGCAGTGAATCGTGGGAACCCCTCTCCTACGAGCAGTACTTC | CACSESWEPLSYEQYF | TRBV10-3 | NA | TRBJ2-7 | few
TGCAGTGCCGCAGCTGGGAAGGTTTACGAGCAGTACTTC | CSAAAGKVYEQYF | TRBV20-1 | NA | TRBJ2-7 | NA
TGTGCCATCTCCCGGGGCGCGGCCGGGGAGCTGTTTTTT | CAISRGAAGELFF | TRBV7-8 | NA | TRBJ2-2 | NA
TGTGCCTGGAGTGTCAACCTCGGGGGGGCCTACAATGAGCAGTTCTTC | CAWSVNLGGAYNEQFF | TRBV7-3 | TRBD2 | TRBJ2-1 | NA
TGCGCCAGCAGCCAAACAGTTTTCGTGATACAAGAGACCCAGTACTTC | CASSQTVFVIQETQYF | TRBV4-1 | NA | TRBJ2-5 | many
TGTGCCAGTAGTAGCGTTGGAAATACTGAAGCTTTCTTT | CASSSVGNTEAFF | TRBV19 | NA | TRBJ1-1 | NA
TGTGCCAGCAGCTTAGCACAGGGTCAAACTGAAGCTTTCTTT | CASSLAQGQTEAFF | TRBV7-9 | NA | TRBJ1-1 | NA
TGTGCCAGCAGCGCACAGGGGGCGGGCGCTGAAGCTTTCTTT | CASSAQGAGAEAFF | TRBV9 | TRBD1 | TRBJ1-1 | NA
TGCAGTGCTAGAGTAGGCAGTCCGGGACTAGGTCCGTACAATGAGCAGTTCTTC | CSARVGSPGLGPYNEQFF | TRBV20-1 | TRBD2 | TRBJ2-1 | NA
TGTGCCAGCAGCTTTGGAGAATCCGAGCAGTACTTC | CASSFGESEQYF | TRBV9 | NA | TRBJ2-7 | many
TGTGCCAGCAGAAAAAACAATGAGCAGTTCTTC | CASRKNNEQFF | TRBV28 | NA | TRBJ2-1 | NA
TGTGCCAGCAGCTTATCCGACAGCGTGTACTACGAGCAGTACTTC | CASSLSDSVYYEQYF | TRBV7-9 | NA | TRBJ2-7 | NA
TGTGCCAGCAGTGACTCATCTGGGGGCGAGAGCAATGAGCAGTTCTTC | CASSDSSGGESNEQFF | TRBV6-4 | NA | TRBJ2-1 | few
TGTGCCATCAGCGACGCAGGGGGTAGGTCCTACGAGCAGTACTTC | CAISDAGGRSYEQYF | TRBV10-3 | TRBD1 | TRBJ2-7 | NA
TGTGCCAGCTGCCTGACGGACCCGCAGGTCCACGAGCAGTACTTC | CASCLTDPQVHEQYF | TRBV6-1 | NA | TRBJ2-7 | NA
TGTGCCAGCAGAGCCCGGGACGGAGAGACCCAGTACTTC | CASRARDGETQYF | TRBV28 | NA | TRBJ2-5 | few
TGCAGCGTTGTTCCCCCCGGGGGGCCCACAGATACGCAGTATTTT | CSVVPPGGPTDTQYF | TRBV29-1 | NA | TRBJ2-3 | NA
TGTGCCAGCTCGCCTGTGGGACAGGGCAATCAGCCCCAGCATTTT | CASSPVGQGNQPQHF | TRBV18 | TRBD1 | TRBJ1-5 | few
TGTGCCAGCATTAAGGGGGGAACAGGTTCCCAAGAGACCCAGTACTTC | CASIKGGTGSQETQYF | TRBV7-9 | NA | TRBJ2-5 | few
TGTGCCAGTAGTGTAGGACAGCCCCAGCCCCAGCATTTT | CASSVGQPQPQHF | TRBV19 | NA | TRBJ1-5 | NA
TGTGCCAGCAGTGTCTCCGGGACAGGGTACACTGAAGCTTTCTTT | CASSVSGTGYTEAFF | TRBV25-1 | TRBD1 | TRBJ1-1 | NA
TGTGCCAGCCTCGACCTCAACTTCAATAATTCACCCCTCCACTTT | CASLDLNFNNSPLHF | TRBV27 | NA | TRBJ1-6 | NA